The count of the clone carrying this TCR beta chain is one. Libraries were prepared by immunoSEQ multiplex PCR; TCRdb keeps only in-frame clonotypes and omits some of them. The sample lists about 50,000 clones, about 90% occurring once. The entry originates in a study of T cell changes during pregnancy in multiple sclerosis. The length of the CDR3 is 15 residues. CDR1 and CDR2 from the germline V gene are SEHNR and FQNEAQ (reference sequence). Deletions cut 1 base from V and 2 bases from J, with 8 bases between. The sequences come from CD4+ T cells from peripheral blood mononuclear cells, collected in the second trimester of pregnancy. The origin of this receptor is a female donor with multiple sclerosis, enrolled in a pregnancy study. The V gene is TRBV7-9, the J gene TRBJ1-4; tentatively, D is TRBD1 (5 bases). The CDR3 DNA sequence: TGTGCCAGCAGCTTAGTGACAGTCACTAATGAAAAACTGTTTTTT. Translated: CASSLVTVTNEKLFF. Full variable domain (remainder filled in from reference TRBV7-9 and TRBJ1-4): DTGVSQNPRHKITKRGQNVTFRCDPISEHNRLYWYRQTLGQGPEFLTYFQNEAQLEKSRLLSDRFSAERPKGSFSTLEIQRTEQGDSAMYLCASSLVTVTNEKLFFGSGTQLSVL.